This is a list of T cell receptor beta chains from one sample in a study of T cell repertoires in cytomegalovirus infection. TCRdb re-analysed the reads in MiXCR, keeping a single row per CDR3 protein. Among some 350,000 distinct CDR3 sequences listed, around 18% were seen once. Sequenced material: PBMCs. These receptors were collected from a human donor in good health (CMV status not recorded). Some clones in this sample may be carry-over from other donors' samples. The CDR3 runs from the conserved cysteine through the conserved F or W. D genes are given only for firm matches. Some rows have no size entry. The others give once, few or many, or a class for an expanded clone.

>TRBV28|NA|NA|TRBJ1-5
TGTGCCAGCACCACAGACCGACATCAGCCCCAGCATTTT
CASTTDRHQPQHF
>TRBV7-9|many|NA|TRBJ2-5
TGTGCCAGCAGCTGGGACTGGCTCCAAGAGACCCAGTACTTC
CASSWDWLQETQYF
>TRBV12-3/TRBV12-4|NA|NA|TRBJ2-7
TGTGCCAGCAGTTTATCCTCGTTCAGCGAGCAGTACTTC
CASSLSSFSEQYF
>TRBV7-8|few|TRBD1|TRBJ1-6
TGTGCCAGCAGCCCGGACAGGGTCCTTTATAATTCACCCCTCCACTTT
CASSPDRVLYNSPLHF
>TRBV10-3|few|NA|TRBJ2-3
TGTGCCATCAGCCCACGAAGCACAGATACGCAGTATTTT
CAISPRSTDTQYF
>TRBV20-1|NA|TRBD2|TRBJ2-3
TGCAGTGCTACACCCTTTGAGCTAGCGGGGGTTTCAGATACGCAGTATTTT
CSATPFELAGVSDTQYF
>TRBV7-2|few|NA|TRBJ2-5
TGTGCCAGCAGCTTGGTGTACGGGGGGCCCCAAGAGACCCAGTACTTC
CASSLVYGGPQETQYF
>TRBV7-2|many|TRBD1|TRBJ2-7
TGTGCCAGCAGCACAACAGGGGCCCCCACCGAGCAGTACTTC
CASSTTGAPTEQYF
>TRBV11-2|few|TRBD1|TRBJ2-3
TGTGCCAGCAGCTTAGGGGGGACAGCAACAGATACGCAGTATTTT
CASSLGGTATDTQYF
>TRBV6-1|many|NA|TRBJ2-5
TGTGCCAGCAGTCAAACAGGGACGGAGACCCAGTACTTC
CASSQTGTETQYF
>TRBV5-4|few|NA|TRBJ1-2
TGTGCCAGCAGCTTCCCACCAAACTATGGCTACACCTTC
CASSFPPNYGYTF
>TRBV7-2|many|NA|TRBJ2-5
TGTGCCAGCAGCTTGGCTGCCCTAAGAGAGTGGACCCAGTACTTC
CASSLAALREWTQYF
>TRBV20-1|NA|TRBD1|TRBJ2-3
TGCAGTGCTAGTTACCGGGACAGGGGCACAGATACGCAGTATTTT
CSASYRDRGTDTQYF
>TRBV7-6|NA|NA|TRBJ2-5
TGTGCCAGCAGCTTAGACCTTGGACTCCCCCAAGAGACCCAGTACTTC
CASSLDLGLPQETQYF
>TRBV24-1|medium-sized|NA|TRBJ2-1
TGTGCCACCAGTGATGTGATAGCCCAATCCTCCTACAATGAGCAGTTCTTC
CATSDVIAQSSYNEQFF
>TRBV6-2/TRBV6-3|few|NA|TRBJ2-7
TGTGCCAGCAGTGTGGGGGGCTACGAGCAGTACTTC
CASSVGGYEQYF
>TRBV20-1|NA|NA|TRBJ2-1
TGCAGTGCTAAGGGGCTGGGGGACCCCTACAATGAGCAGTTCTTC
CSAKGLGDPYNEQFF
>TRBV10-3|few|NA|TRBJ2-5
TGTGCCATCAGTGAAGGAACAAACCTGGAGACCCAGTACTTC
CAISEGTNLETQYF
>TRBV5-5|NA|TRBD1|TRBJ1-2
TGTGCCAGCAGCTTGCGGACAGGGGCTGGCTACACCTTC
CASSLRTGAGYTF
>TRBV7-2|few|NA|TRBJ1-1
TGTGCCAGCGGGCCCGGACGGGCGAACACTGAAGCTTTCTTT
CASGPGRANTEAFF
>TRBV19|NA|NA|TRBJ1-2
TGTGCCAGTAGTATCGCCAACCTCTATGGCTACACCTTC
CASSIANLYGYTF
>TRBV19|NA|TRBD2|TRBJ2-3
TGTGCCAGTAGTATAGCGGGGGGATCGGGAGATACGCAGTATTTT
CASSIAGGSGDTQYF
>TRBV7-9|many|NA|TRBJ2-7
TGTGCCAGCAGCTTGGCGGGGCTGACCTACGAGCAGTACTTC
CASSLAGLTYEQYF
>TRBV6-2/TRBV6-3|many|TRBD2|TRBJ2-1
TGTGCCAGCGGAGGGAGACACGGGACTAGCGACAATGAGCAGTTCTTC
CASGGRHGTSDNEQFF
>TRBV7-2|many|NA|TRBJ1-5
TGTGCCAGCAGCTTAGACGTTCAGCCCCAGCATTTT
CASSLDVQPQHF
>TRBV5-6|NA|NA|TRBJ1-2
TGTGCCAGCAGCTTGTTCGACTATGGCTACACCTTC
CASSLFDYGYTF
>TRBV7-6|many|TRBD2|TRBJ2-1
TGTGCCAGCAGTCATGACCCGACTAGCGGGATCCTTTACAATGAGCAGTTCTTC
CASSHDPTSGILYNEQFF
>TRBV6-5|NA|NA|TRBJ1-2
TGTGCCAGCAGACTAACTACTACAGGGACCTATGGCTACACCTTC
CASRLTTTGTYGYTF
>TRBV2|many|NA|TRBJ2-5
TGTGCCAGCAGTCGTCGGGCATACCAAGGGACCCAGTACTTC
CASSRRAYQGTQYF
>TRBV12-3/TRBV12-4|few|NA|TRBJ1-1
TGTGCCAGCAGTACCAGGGGTATGAACACTGAAGCTTTCTTT
CASSTRGMNTEAFF
>TRBV6-5|NA|NA|TRBJ1-1
TGTGCCAGCAGTTACTCGAGGAAGGGAACTGAAGCTTTCTTT
CASSYSRKGTEAFF
>TRBV6-4|few|NA|TRBJ1-5
TGTGCCAGCAGTGACTCCAAAGATCAGCCCCAGCATTTT
CASSDSKDQPQHF
>TRBV4-2|many|NA|TRBJ2-5
TGTGCCAGCAGCCAAAGCGGGGAGACCCAGTACTTC
CASSQSGETQYF
>TRBV20-1|few|NA|TRBJ2-3
TGCAGTGCTAGATTGGGAGCGAGAAGCACAGATACGCAGTATTTT
CSARLGARSTDTQYF
>TRBV7-2|many|TRBD2|TRBJ2-1
TGTGCCAGCAGCTCGCTAGCGGGAAATTCATACAATGAGCAGTTCTTC
CASSSLAGNSYNEQFF
>TRBV7-8|many|NA|TRBJ1-1
TGTGCCAGCAGCTTAGAGGTCACTGAAGCTTTCTTT
CASSLEVTEAFF
>TRBV6-6|NA|TRBD2|TRBJ2-7
TGTGCCAGCAACGGGGGGTTATACGAGCAGTACTTC
CASNGGLYEQYF
>TRBV19|NA|NA|TRBJ1-3
TGTGCCAGTAGTATATCCCAGAGGATGGGAAACACCATATATTTT
CASSISQRMGNTIYF
>TRBV10-3|NA|NA|TRBJ2-1
TGTGCCATCAGTGAGTCGGTGACAGATTACAATGAGCAGTTCTTC
CAISESVTDYNEQFF
>TRBV6-2/TRBV6-3|NA|NA|TRBJ2-3
TGTGCCAGCAGCCCACTAAACTGGGATACGCAGTATTTT
CASSPLNWDTQYF
>TRBV7-9|many|NA|TRBJ2-5
TGTGCCAGCAGCTCCCCATCGGGGCGAGCCCAAGAGACCCAGTACTTC
CASSSPSGRAQETQYF
>TRBV30|NA|TRBD1|TRBJ2-7
TGTGCCGGCGCCGGGACAGGGGCCTACGAGCAGTACTTC
CAGAGTGAYEQYF
>TRBV19|few|NA|TRBJ2-6
TGTGCCAGTAGTTTCGTACGGACCTCTGGGGCCAACGTCCTGACTTTC
CASSFVRTSGANVLTF
>TRBV11-2|many|TRBD2|TRBJ2-4
TGTGCCAGCAGCTTGGGCTGGCGCGGGAGGGAGTCCAAAAACATTCAGTACTTC
CASSLGWRGRESKNIQYF
>TRBV7-2|many|TRBD1|TRBJ2-5
TGTGCCAGCAGCCGTCTCAGGGGGCGCATAGAGACCCAGTACTTC
CASSRLRGRIETQYF
>TRBV7-2|NA|TRBD1|TRBJ1-6
TGTGCCAGCAGCCCCGACAGGGGCAATTCACCCCTCCACTTT
CASSPDRGNSPLHF
>TRBV28|many|TRBD1|TRBJ1-1
TGTGCCAGCAGCCCCCCGACAGGGGGGACTGAAGCTTTCTTT
CASSPPTGGTEAFF
>TRBV2|few|NA|TRBJ1-4
TGTGCCAGCAGTGTCGTGCCAGGGGATGAAAAACTGTTTTTT
CASSVVPGDEKLFF
>TRBV18|NA|NA|TRBJ2-6
TGTGCCAGCTCACCACGACCCGGACAGCCCTCTGGGGCCAACGTCCTGACTTTC
CASSPRPGQPSGANVLTF
>TRBV18|few|TRBD2|TRBJ2-1
TGTGCCAGCTCTCGACTAGCGGGAGAAGGTGAGCAGTTCTTC
CASSRLAGEGEQFF
>TRBV7-8|many|NA|TRBJ2-1
TGTGCCAGCAGCCCCAGCCGGGCCCCAAATTCCAATGAGCAGTTCTTC
CASSPSRAPNSNEQFF
>TRBV12-3/TRBV12-4|NA|NA|TRBJ2-2
TGTGCCAGCACCCCCGCCGGTCGGGAGCTGTTTTTT
CASTPAGRELFF
>TRBV7-2|many|NA|TRBJ2-7
TGTGCCAGCAGCTTAGACAGAACCTACGAGCAGTACTTC
CASSLDRTYEQYF
>TRBV4-1|many|NA|TRBJ2-3
TGCGCCAGCAGCCAAGATCAGGCAGGGGCAGATACGCAGTATTTT
CASSQDQAGADTQYF
>TRBV28|few|NA|TRBJ2-4
TGTGCCATTGGGAGGACAGAAGCCAAAAACATTCAGTACTTC
CAIGRTEAKNIQYF
>TRBV14|NA|NA|TRBJ2-1
TGTGCCAGCAGCCAAAAGTTGGGGGGCCTTAGTGAGCAGTTCTTC
CASSQKLGGLSEQFF
>TRBV7-2|many|NA|TRBJ2-1
TGTGCCAGCAGCACGGGATTCGGGGCGGTAATAAATGAGCAGTTCTTC
CASSTGFGAVINEQFF
>TRBV28|NA|TRBD2|TRBJ2-1
TGTGCCAGCACCAGGAGGTCGGGACTAGGGTACAATGAGCAGTTCTTC
CASTRRSGLGYNEQFF
>TRBV28|many|TRBD1|TRBJ2-7
TGTGCCAGCCGGACAGGGATAGGCTACGAGCAGTACTTC
CASRTGIGYEQYF